The 3 T cell receptor beta chains below were found in one sample sequenced in a study of Graves' ophthalmopathy and Graves' hyperthyroidism. From RNA, the CDR3 regions of TCR beta chains were amplified and sequenced. The library came from an HTBI-primed first-round RT-PCR and a second-round multiplex PCR. Via MiXCR, TCRdb re-called the multiplex PCR reads, giving one row per CDR3 protein. The sample contains 400,000 or so distinct CDR3 sequences, 15% of which appear only once. The sample was peripheral blood. The receptors originated from a woman between 18 and 29 years old with stable Graves' hyperthyroidism.

This clonotype showed up many times. V usage is TRBV10-1 and J usage is TRBJ1-1; weak D call: TRBD1 (6 bases). The germline gives CDR1 WNHNN, CDR2 SYGVQD (reference sequence). The CDR3 is made up of 13 amino acids. The V end lost 3 bases, the J end lost 11 bases, and 16 bases lay between the germline ends. This CDR3 reads CASSDKQGGSAFF. CDR3 sequence (DNA): TGCGCCAGCAGTGACAAACAGGGTGGGTCGGCTTTCTTT.

This clonotype was seen a few times. This sequence may be a read error, since a much larger clone differs from it by one base. The rearrangement joins TRBV7-2 to TRBJ2-2; D might be TRBD2 (5 bases). The CDR3 spans 12 residues. CDR1 is SGHTA, CDR2 FQGNSA, per germline. CDR3 nucleotides: TGTGCCAGCAGCTTAATCGCCGGGGAGCTGTTGTTT. It specifies CASSLIAGELLF. Filled out from reference TRBV7-2 and TRBJ2-2, the complete variable domain reads GAGVSQSPSNKVTEKGKDVELRCDPISGHTALYWYRQSLGQGLEFLIYFQGNSAPDKSGLPSDRFSAERTGGSVSTLTIQRTQQEDSAVYLCASSLIAGELLFGEGSRLTVL.

Note on this clonotype: A much larger clone lies one base from this, so it may be a read error. The chain employs TRBV5-4 and TRBJ2-5, with D possibly matching TRBD1 (6 bases). CDR3 size: 13 residues. Germline V gives CDR1 SGHNT, CDR2 YYREEE (reference sequence). CDR3 coding DNA: TGTGCCAGCAGCAGTAGGACAGAAGAGACCAAGTACTTC. Protein sequence: CASSSRTEETKYF.